Presented here are 5 T cell receptor beta chains from one specimen sequenced in a study of long-term antiretroviral therapy in people with HIV. A v3.0 immunoSEQ assay was performed at survey level. TCRdb keeps only in-frame clones here, not all; method: immunoSEQ multiplex PCR. The data contain some 23,000 clones, roughly 77% of them singletons. The sequences come from unsorted PBMCs, collected 0.5 years after starting antiretroviral therapy. The receptors were gathered from a woman between 40 and 50 years old with HIV.

This CDR3 reads CASSLSSGVDGYTF. For the CDR3, the DNA is TGTGCCAGCAGTTTATCTTCGGGCGTCGATGGCTACACCTTC. The chain uses TRBV27 and TRBJ1-2; D gene uncertain. V lost 0 bases to trimming and J lost 6 bases, with 11 bases between them. CDR3 length: 14 residues. The V gene's germline CDR1 is MNHEY and CDR2 SMNVEV (reference sequence).

The chain links TRBV4-3 to TRBJ2-7; 12 bases are a match to TRBD2. J was trimmed by 2 bases and V by 1 base; bases with no gene match: 12. This CDR3 has 19 amino acids. CDR1 and CDR2 from the germline V gene are LGHNA and YSLEER. CDR3 protein: CASSQVAGLAGSHPYEQYF. DNA of the CDR3: TGCGCCAGCAGCCAAGTGGCGGGACTAGCGGGTTCTCACCCCTACGAGCAGTACTTC.

CDR3 sequence reads: CASSLGPGSSYEQYF. CDR3 nucleotide sequence: TGTGCCAGCAGTTTAGGCCCGGGGAGCTCCTACGAGCAGTACTTC. The chain carries TRBV27 and TRBJ2-7; possible D gene TRBD2, 5 bases. The CDR3 has 15 residues. CDR1 and CDR2 (germline): MNHEY, SMNVEV (reference sequence). V was trimmed by 2 bases and J by 0 bases, leaving 11 bases between them.

On this clone: At one of its ends the junction is not consistent with the germline gene, which may arise from a read error. The chain is built from TRBV2 and TRBJ2-3; 9 bases fit TRBD2. The CDR3 is made up of 17 amino acids. Per germline, CDR1 SNHLY and CDR2 FYNNEI. The CDR3 DNA sequence: TGTGCCAGCAGCGAAGGGCGGGGGGGCCATTGGGCAGATACGCAGTATTTT. Translated: CASSEGRGGHWADTQYF.

This clone appeared once. The chain uses TRBV11-2 and TRBJ2-3, with TRBD2 identical over 9 bases. Germline CDR1 is SGHAT and CDR2 is FQNNGV. Trimming cost V 1 base and J 3 bases; bases outside gene matches: 8. This CDR3 contains 17 residues. For the CDR3, the DNA is TGTGCCAGCAGCTTAGTTGTTAGCGGGGGAGTAACAGATACGCAGTATTTT. This codes for CASSLVVSGGVTDTQYF.